These 31 T cell receptor beta chains share one sample of origin, sequenced in a study of post-analysis software for immune sequencing data. Study-wide points: Patients used about five TRBV segments, including TRBV5-6, TRBV5-1 and TRBV20-1, more often than controls.

Built from TCR beta cDNA, the libraries had unique molecular identifiers in them. TCRdb re-derived calls from the PCR reads in MiXCR, one entry per CDR3 protein. The sample records about 820,000 distinct CDR3 sequences, under 70% being singletons. No antigen has been assigned to these receptors. Sequences were obtained from blood. Receptors were obtained from a girl aged 10 to 17 with multiple sclerosis.

This clonotype was counted between two and nine times. The chain couples TRBV7-9 to TRBJ1-2, with 8 bases matching TRBD1. The trim removed 5 bases at V and 8 bases at J, leaving 7 bases unmatched. Germline V CDR1 and CDR2: SEHNR, FQNEAQ (reference sequence). This CDR3 is built from 13 residues. Here the CDR3 reads CASSTIQGEGYTF. The CDR3 DNA reads as TGTGCCAGCAGCACCATACAGGGGGAAGGCTACACCTTC.

This clonotype turned up a few times. The chain uses TRBV20-1 and TRBJ2-7; 7 nucleotides agree with TRBD1. J lost 4 bases, V lost 0 bases, and 6 bases had no gene match. Germline CDR1 reads DFQATT; CDR2 reads SNEGSKA (reference sequence). The CDR3 is 14 amino acids. CDR3 nucleotide sequence: TGCAGTGCTAGAGATCACGGGACAGATTACGAGCAGTACTTC. Its protein is CSARDHGTDYEQYF.

The chain carries TRBV20-1 and TRBJ1-2; weak D call: TRBD1 (5 bases). This CDR3 contains 18 residues. Germline CDR1 reads DFQATT; CDR2 reads SNEGSKA (reference sequence). The V and J ends lost 2 bases and 4 bases respectively, with 26 bases between them. CDR3 DNA sequence: TGCAGTGCTAGATCCAGTCCTGGGCCCGGGGGATACCTCTATGGCTACACCTTC. The encoded protein is CSARSSPGPGGYLYGYTF.

The chain recombines TRBV27 with TRBJ2-7, with 8 bases identical to TRBD1. After removal of 7 bases from V and 6 bases from J, the junction contained 2 bases not matched to a gene. Germline V gene data show CDR1 as MNHEY and CDR2 as SMNVEV (reference sequence). This CDR3 spans 11 amino acids. In nucleotides, the CDR3 is TGTGCCAGCACCACAGGGGGCGAGCAGTACTTC. Protein product: CASTTGGEQYF.

This chain uses TRBV20-1 with TRBJ2-1, with 8 positions matching TRBD2. Germline V CDR1 and CDR2: DFQATT, SNEGSKA (reference sequence). The CDR3 covers 14 residues. The junction had 5 bases not matched to a gene; V was cut back by 3 bases and J by 4 bases. The CDR3 sequence: CSASSAGGYNEQFF. CDR3 nucleotides: TGCAGTGCTAGTTCTGCGGGGGGTTACAATGAGCAGTTCTTC.

This clonotype has only a few counts. The chain links TRBV5-6 to TRBJ2-5; D is undetermined. The CDR3 length is 14 residues. The germline V and J ends were trimmed by 5 bases and 0 bases, with 11 bases remaining between them. CDR1 is SGHDT and CDR2 is YYEEEE in the germline V gene. The CDR3 DNA reads as TGTGCCAGCAGTTTAACAGCAAACCAAGAGACCCAGTACTTC. This encodes CASSLTANQETQYF.

The sample holds one count of this clonotype. This rearrangement joins TRBV2 to TRBJ2-3; D not certain. Germline V gives CDR1 SNHLY, CDR2 FYNNEI. The CDR3 loop spans 13 amino acids. Deletions cut 6 bases from V and 6 bases from J, with 13 bases between. CDR3 region: CASSGSLRDTQYF. DNA for the CDR3: TGTGCCAGCAGCGGCAGTTTACGGGATACGCAGTATTTT.

Many counts were recorded for this clonotype. This chain uses TRBV6-5 with TRBJ2-7; D gene uncertain. Germline V gene lookup returns CDR1 MNHEY and CDR2 SVGAGI. CDR3 size: 14 residues. Trimming took off 6 bases at V and 2 bases at J, with 14 bases between the two ends. CDR3 DNA: TGTGCCAGCAGCCGCGTCCTGGGGACCTACGAGCAGTACTTC. Amino acids: CASSRVLGTYEQYF.

The V and J genes are TRBV14 and TRBJ1-6; D might be TRBD1 (6 bases). V lost 4 bases and J 9 bases, leaving 16 bases between the germline ends. The CDR3 covers 15 residues. The germline V gene has CDR1 SGHDN and CDR2 FVKESK. The CDR3 DNA sequence: TGTGCCAGCAGCCCTCCCGGGGGGGGCGGTTCACCCCTCCACTTT. Translating gives CASSPPGGGGSPLHF. Together with reference TRBV14 and TRBJ1-6, the CDR3 gives the full variable domain: EAGVTQFPSHSVIEKGQTVTLRCDPISGHDNLYWYRRVMGKEIKFLLHFVKESKQDESGMPNNRFLAERTGGTYSTLKVQPAELEDSGVYFCASSPPGGGGSPLHFGNGTRLTVT.

V usage is TRBV29-1 and J usage is TRBJ2-1; a possible D gene is TRBD2 (6 bases). CDR1 and CDR2 (germline): SQVTM, ANQGSEA. Trimming pared 7 bases from V and 6 bases from J, leaving 10 bases between. This CDR3 has 11 residues. The chain's CDR3 is CSGGVSNEQFF. The CDR3 region has the DNA TGCAGCGGGGGGGTGAGCAATGAGCAGTTCTTC.

This clonotype was observed a handful of times. The chain joins TRBV6-5 to TRBJ2-5; TRBD2 agrees at 8 bases. Germline V gene data show CDR1 as MNHEY and CDR2 as SVGAGI. J lost 1 base, V lost 7 bases, and 11 bases had no gene match. The CDR3 totals 16 residues. The CDR3 DNA sequence: TGTGCCAGCACCACCCTAAGCGGGGGAACCCAAGAGACCCAGTACTTC. Its translation: CASTTLSGGTQETQYF.

This clonotype was recorded a few times. CDR3 nucleotides: TGTGCCAGCAGCCAAGCAACTAGCGGAACATACGAGCAGTACTTC. Translated, it gives CASSQATSGTYEQYF. The chain recombines TRBV14 with TRBJ2-7, with 8 bases identical to TRBD2. The CDR3 extends over 15 amino acids. CDR1 and CDR2 (germline): SGHDN, FVKESK. V was clipped by 1 base and J by 4 bases; unmatched bases: 6. Filled out from reference TRBV14 and TRBJ2-7, the complete variable domain reads EAGVTQFPSHSVIEKGQTVTLRCDPISGHDNLYWYRRVMGKEIKFLLHFVKESKQDESGMPNNRFLAERTGGTYSTLKVQPAELEDSGVYFCASSQATSGTYEQYFGPGTRLTVT.

V gene TRBV11-2 combines with J gene TRBJ2-5, with 7 bases identical to TRBD2. This CDR3 comprises 14 residues. Per the germline V gene, CDR1 is SGHAT and CDR2 is FQNNGV. V shed 1 base, J shed 9 bases, and the junction held 8 bases outside the gene matches. CDR3 protein: CASSLVAGDGAQYF. DNA of the CDR3: TGTGCCAGCAGCTTAGTCGCGGGGGATGGGGCCCAGTACTTC.

The chain combines TRBV27 with TRBJ2-3; no clear D gene. V was pared by 1 base and J by 5 bases, with 13 bases between. Germline V gene data show CDR1 as MNHEY and CDR2 as SMNVEV (reference sequence). The CDR3 has 15 amino acids. CDR3 nucleotides: TGTGCCAGCAGTTTATTTAGCCCTCAACTAGATACGCAGTATTTT. Residues: CASSLFSPQLDTQYF.

The chain carries TRBV20-1 and TRBJ1-5; D call uncertain. V was cut by 0 bases and J by 4 bases, with 13 bases left in between. The germline V gene encodes CDR1 DFQATT and CDR2 SNEGSKA (reference sequence). This CDR3 has 15 amino acids. In DNA form, the CDR3 reads TGCAGTGCTAGAGATCCAGGCCTACGAAATCAGCCCCAGCATTTT. Its protein is CSARDPGLRNQPQHF.

The J gene is TRBJ1-2, the V gene TRBV29-1; 9 bases are shared with TRBD1. Unmatched junction bases numbered 7, after V lost 7 bases and J lost 4 bases. This CDR3 is 13 amino acids long. The germline CDR1 and CDR2 sequences are SQVTM and ANQGSEA. The CDR3 reads CSAGQGLSYGYTF. The CDR3 DNA is TGCAGCGCGGGACAGGGCCTCTCCTATGGCTACACCTTC.

J is TRBJ1-2 and V is TRBV7-8; no firm D call. V shed 4 bases and J shed 8 bases, with 11 bases lying between them. CDR1 SGHVS and CDR2 FQNEAQ come from the germline V gene. CDR3 length equals 12 residues. CDR3 amino acids: CASSSETSGYTF. CDR3 DNA: TGTGCCAGCAGCTCAGAGACCTCGGGCTACACCTTC.

The CDR3 DNA reads TGCGCCAGCAGCCGGGTCGTATTACAGGGGGCCTGGGTCAGCTATGGCTACACCTTC. As protein: CASSRVVLQGAWVSYGYTF. The chain employs TRBV5-1 and TRBJ1-2; 9 positions match TRBD1. This CDR3 spans 19 amino acids. V trimming: 4 bases; J trimming: 4 bases; junction bases outside the gene matches: 20. Germline V gene sequence: CDR1 SGHRS, CDR2 YFSETQ.

The V gene is TRBV5-1, the J gene TRBJ2-7; D might be TRBD2 (5 bases). The CDR3 spans 16 residues. CDR1 and CDR2 (germline): SGHRS, YFSETQ. Trimming removed 4 bases from V and 2 bases from J, with 19 bases in between. CDR3 coding DNA: TGCGCCAGCAGCCCACCGGGGATGAAAAAAGCCTACGAGCAGTACTTC. As protein: CASSPPGMKKAYEQYF. The full variable domain, its missing parts supplied by reference TRBV5-1 and TRBJ2-7, is KAGVTQTPRYLIKTRGQQVTLSCSPISGHRSVSWYQQTPGQGLQFLFEYFSETQRNKGNFPGRFSGRQFSNSRSEMNVSTLELGDSALYLCASSPPGMKKAYEQYFGPGTRLTVT.

This sequence joins TRBV29-1 and TRBJ2-7; 9 bases are shared with TRBD1. The CDR3 is 13 amino acids. J gave up 5 bases and V 8 bases, and 10 bases lay outside the gene matches. Germline-derived CDR1 and CDR2 are SQVTM and ANQGSEA. CDR3 nucleotides: TGCAGCACTTGTCGACAGGGGGACAACGAGCAGTACTTC. Encoded protein: CSTCRQGDNEQYF.

This rearrangement joins TRBV27 to TRBJ2-3; D is perhaps TRBD2 (5 bases). Per the germline V gene, CDR1 is MNHEY and CDR2 is SMNVEV (reference sequence). The CDR3 is made up of 14 amino acids. V dropped 3 bases and J dropped 6 bases, with 13 bases sitting between them. CDR3 DNA: TGTGCCAGCAGTTTGACATTAAGGGAGGATACGCAGTATTTT. It encodes CASSLTLREDTQYF.

The rearrangement links TRBV15 to TRBJ1-1, with 7 bases lining up with TRBD1. V dropped 1 base and J dropped 12; count of bases not matched to a gene: 11. The CDR3 covers 14 residues. Per the germline V gene, CDR1 is LNHNV and CDR2 is YYDKDF (reference sequence). The CDR3 is CATSRGSTGIATFF. CDR3 coding DNA: TGTGCCACCAGCAGAGGTTCGACAGGGATCGCGACTTTCTTT.

V is TRBV5-1 and J is TRBJ2-4; D is perhaps TRBD1 or TRBD2 (5 bases each). The last part of the DNA fits TRBJ2-7 better; the J call may be wrong. The CDR3 runs 15 residues. Germline V gives CDR1 SGHRS, CDR2 YFSETQ. DNA for the CDR3: TGCGCCAGCAGCTTGGGCCGGGACGGACTCTACGAGCAGTACTTC. It specifies CASSLGRDGLYEQYF.

The V call is TRBV4-1, the J call TRBJ2-1; 15 positions agree with TRBD2. The V gene end was trimmed by 5 bases and the J gene end by 3 bases; junction bases not matched to a gene: 5. This CDR3 is 17 amino acids long. The germline V gene has CDR1 MGHRA and CDR2 YSYEKL. The CDR3 reads CASSAGTSGGYYNEQFF. The CDR3 region has the DNA TGCGCCAGCAGCGCTGGGACTAGCGGGGGGTACTACAATGAGCAGTTCTTC.

This clonotype has only a few counts. V is TRBV2 and J is TRBJ2-7; D not resolved. The DNA end is more similar to TRBJ2-5, so the J call may be wrong. CDR1 and CDR2 (germline): SNHLY, FYNNEI. The CDR3 has 15 amino acids. The CDR3 bases are TGTGCCAGCAGTGAGGCCGGGCCCCTAGGGGAGACCCAGTACTTC. It specifies CASSEAGPLGETQYF.

The chain couples TRBV29-1 to TRBJ2-5, with 14 bases that match TRBD2. The J segment lost 5 bases and the V segment lost 4 bases, leaving 9 bases of the junction unmatched. The CDR3 sequence is 16 residues long. Germline V CDR1 and CDR2: SQVTM, ANQGSEA. The CDR3 DNA reads TGCAGCGTTGGATTGACTAGCGGGAGGGCCCTGGAGACCCAGTACTTC. It yields the protein CSVGLTSGRALETQYF.

V is TRBV6-2 or TRBV6-3 and J is TRBJ2-7; D is ambiguous. The V end was cut by 6 bases, the J end by 2 bases, with 11 bases between. CDR3 length: 13 amino acids. The germline CDR1 and CDR2 sequences are MNHEY and SVGEGT. Written as DNA, the CDR3 is TGTGCCAGCAGCCTCACAGACCCCTACGAGCAGTACTTC. It specifies CASSLTDPYEQYF.

This rearrangement joins TRBV4-1 to TRBJ2-7; tentative D call: TRBD2 (7 bases). TRBJ2-5 matches the DNA end more closely, so the J call is doubtful. In germline, CDR1 is MGHRA, CDR2 YSYEKL. CDR3 length: 18 residues. The CDR3 bases are TGCGCCAGCAGCCAAGAGTCGCTGTTGGGGGGGGCGGAGGAGACCCAGTACTTC. This translates into CASSQESLLGGAEETQYF.

The J gene is TRBJ1-2, the V gene TRBV29-1; D not certain. V gave up 7 bases and J gave up 3 bases, with 18 bases separating them. In germline, CDR1 is SQVTM, CDR2 ANQGSEA. This CDR3 has 14 residues. CDR3 coding DNA: TGCAGCGCCCTGAGCCGCCAAGATTACTATGGCTACACCTTC. It translates to CSALSRQDYYGYTF.

The chain links TRBV14 to TRBJ1-2; a weak D match, TRBD1 (5 bases). Trimming took 0 bases from V and 2 from J, leaving 19 bases between them. The CDR3 loop spans 18 amino acids. CDR1 SGHDN and CDR2 FVKESK come from the germline V gene. CDR3 amino acids: CASSQDKRGLEANYGYTF. The CDR3 nucleotides are TGTGCCAGCAGCCAAGATAAGAGGGGATTGGAGGCAAACTATGGCTACACCTTC.

This clonotype was counted once. The rearrangement links TRBV14 to TRBJ2-3; unclear D gene. Per germline, CDR1 SGHDN and CDR2 FVKESK. V was pared by 3 bases and J by 3 bases, with 7 bases between. The CDR3 extends over 13 amino acids. This CDR3 reads CASSHLFTDTQYF. The CDR3 DNA follows: TGTGCCAGCAGCCATTTATTTACAGATACGCAGTATTTT.